The rows below give T cell receptor beta chains drawn from one sample of a study of OX40 agonist ivuxolimab in advanced cancers. Produced via immunoSEQ multiplex PCR; TCRdb's table is partial and in-frame only. The repertoire consists of about 38,000 clones, with roughly 80% occurring once and the leading ten covering approximately 12%. The material was CD4+ or CD8+ T cells sorted from blood, obtained in a trial of the OX40 agonist ivuxolimab. These receptors originate from an adult with an advanced solid tumor such as melanoma, head and neck, liver or kidney cancer. Each CDR3 is given with its conserved first and last residue. The order of the fields is V gene, J gene, D gene, clone size, CDR3 protein, CDR3 DNA. The D gene is left open where the match is weak. Clone sizes are given selectively: once, few, many, or a class where the clone is expanded.

>TRBV19|TRBJ2-5|-|-
CASSNEGFQETQYF
TGTGCCAGTAGTAACGAGGGGTTCCAAGAGACCCAGTACTTC
>TRBV5-4|TRBJ1-1|-|-
CASSLGGGMNTEAFF
TGTGCCAGCAGCTTGGGGGGAGGCATGAACACTGAAGCTTTCTTT
>TRBV6-6|TRBJ2-3|-|few
CASRTRQGRGDTQYF
TGTGCCAGCAGAACCAGACAGGGGAGGGGAGATACGCAGTATTTT
>TRBV28|TRBJ1-5|TRBD1|medium-sized
CASSLSRRRTGGRSNQPQHF
TGTGCCAGCAGTTTATCCCGGAGGAGGACAGGGGGAAGGAGCAATCAGCCCCAGCATTTT
>TRBV7-9|TRBJ1-5|-|-
CASSLVGSNQPQHF
TGTGCCAGCAGCTTAGTGGGCAGCAATCAGCCCCAGCATTTT
>TRBV19|TRBJ1-5|-|-
CASSIGTQTSNQPQHF
TGTGCCAGTAGTATCGGCACGCAAACGAGCAATCAGCCCCAGCATTTT
>TRBV6-6|TRBJ1-4|TRBD1|-
CASSYLPGQGNEKLFF
TGTGCCAGCAGTTACTTACCGGGACAGGGTAACGAAAAACTGTTTTTT
>TRBV7-2|TRBJ1-3|TRBD1|once
CASSSNRQGWGNTIYF
TGTGCCAGCAGCTCAAATCGACAGGGTTGGGGAAACACCATATATTTT
>TRBV30|TRBJ2-2|-|-
CAWRGRAIGGELFF
TGTGCCTGGAGGGGAAGAGCTATCGGCGGGGAGCTGTTTTTT
>TRBV29-1|TRBJ2-7|TRBD2|few
CSVRVPGLDLYEQYF
TGCAGCGTGAGAGTGCCGGGACTAGACCTTTACGAGCAGTACTTC
>TRBV7-8|TRBJ2-1|TRBD2|-
CASSVSGTNYNEQFF
TGTGCCAGCAGCGTTTCCGGGACTAACTACAATGAGCAGTTCTTC
>TRBV6-5|TRBJ1-1|-|-
CASTPGTFANTEAFF
TGTGCCAGCACTCCCGGGACGTTCGCCAACACTGAAGCTTTCTTT
>TRBV18|TRBJ2-1|-|-
CASSPPGGRGEQFF
TGTGCCAGCTCACCACCGGGGGGGCGCGGTGAGCAGTTCTTC
>TRBV7-9|TRBJ1-1|-|-
CASSSRATILAFF
TGTGCCAGCAGCTCCCGGGCCACAATTCTGGCTTTCTTT
>TRBV7-9|TRBJ1-2|-|-
CASSLGGRFYGYTF
TGTGCCAGCAGCTTAGGTGGACGGTTCTATGGCTACACCTTC
>TRBV5-4|TRBJ1-2|-|-
CASSLAGEDGYTF
TGTGCCAGCAGCTTGGCAGGGGAGGATGGCTACACCTTC
>TRBV7-2|TRBJ2-5|TRBD2|-
CASSWGAGGQDETQYF
TGTGCCAGCAGCTGGGGGGCGGGAGGGCAGGACGAGACCCAGTACTTC
>TRBV19|TRBJ2-1|-|-
CASSSGFGNSYNEQFF
TGTGCCAGTAGTTCAGGGTTTGGAAACTCCTACAATGAGCAGTTCTTC
>TRBV27|TRBJ1-1|-|few
CASSRPGSNTEAFF
TGTGCCAGCAGTCGCCCGGGGTCGAACACTGAAGCTTTCTTT
>TRBV7-2|TRBJ2-2|-|-
CASSLGSRPNTGELFF
TGTGCCAGCAGCTTAGGATCTAGGCCAAACACCGGGGAGCTGTTTTTT
>TRBV19|TRBJ1-1|-|-
CASSWTVKNTEAFF
TGTGCCAGTAGTTGGACAGTAAAGAACACTGAAGCTTTCTTT
>TRBV27|TRBJ2-3|TRBD1|-
CASSSGQGTDTQYF
TGTGCCAGCAGTTCGGGACAGGGCACAGATACGCAGTATTTT
>TRBV6-6|TRBJ1-2|-|-
CATHRGANGYTF
TGTGCCACCCACAGAGGAGCAAATGGCTACACCTTC
>TRBV7-2|TRBJ1-1|TRBD1|few
CASSLRTGTNTEAFF
TGTGCCAGCAGCTTAAGGACAGGGACGAACACTGAAGCTTTCTTT
>TRBV7-9|TRBJ2-2|-|-
CASSLVANTGELFF
TGTGCCAGCAGCTTAGTCGCCAACACCGGGGAGCTGTTTTTT
>TRBV5-6|TRBJ1-1|-|-
CASSSRGSRSAEAFF
TGTGCCAGCAGCTCCCGGGGGTCAAGGAGCGCTGAAGCTTTCTTT
>TRBV2|TRBJ1-4|TRBD1|-
CASSGGTGPTNEKLFF
TGTGCCAGCAGTGGTGGGACAGGGCCGACTAATGAAAAACTGTTTTTT
>TRBV28|TRBJ1-2|-|-
CASRDQGGSYTF
TGTGCCAGCAGGGATCAGGGTGGGAGCTACACCTTC
>TRBV5-6|TRBJ2-7|-|-
CASSLLGTEQYEQYF
TGTGCCAGCAGCTTGTTGGGGACGGAACAATACGAGCAGTACTTC
>TRBV5-6|TRBJ2-5|-|-
CASSLIITSLETQYF
TGTGCCAGCAGCTTGATCATAACTAGTTTAGAGACCCAGTACTTC
>TRBV30|TRBJ2-5|TRBD2|-
CAWSWGLAGGQETQYF
TGTGCCTGGTCCTGGGGACTAGCGGGAGGCCAAGAGACCCAGTACTTC
>TRBV29-1|TRBJ1-2|-|few
CSVELSGGRDTF
TGCAGCGTTGAATTATCCGGGGGCAGGGACACCTTC